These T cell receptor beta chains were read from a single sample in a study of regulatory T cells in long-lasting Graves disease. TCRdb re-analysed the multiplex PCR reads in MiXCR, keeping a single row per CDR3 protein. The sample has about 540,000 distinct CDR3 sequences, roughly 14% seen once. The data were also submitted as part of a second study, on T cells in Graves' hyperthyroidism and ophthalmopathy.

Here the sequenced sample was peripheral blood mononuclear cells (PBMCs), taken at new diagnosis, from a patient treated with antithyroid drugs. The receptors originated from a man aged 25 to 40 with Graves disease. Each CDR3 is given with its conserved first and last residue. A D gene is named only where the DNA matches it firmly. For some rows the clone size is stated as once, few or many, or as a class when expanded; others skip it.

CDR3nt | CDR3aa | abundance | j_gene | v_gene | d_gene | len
TGTGCCAGCAGTCCCCGGGACAGAAGGGGCCAGCCCCAGCATTTT | CASSPRDRRGQPQHF | many | TRBJ1-5 | TRBV12-3/TRBV12-4 | TRBD1 | 15
TGTGCCAGCAGTGCTCTAGCGGGGCCCTACGAGCAGTACTTC | CASSALAGPYEQYF | . | TRBJ2-7 | TRBV12-3/TRBV12-4 | TRBD2 | 14
TGTGCCAGCAGTGAAGCGCTTCTGGGCCTCTCTGGAAACACCATATATTTT | CASSEALLGLSGNTIYF | many | TRBJ1-3 | TRBV6-1 | . | 17
TGTGCCAGCAGCTCTGAAGGATTTAACTATGGCTACACCTTC | CASSSEGFNYGYTF | many | TRBJ1-2 | TRBV13 | . | 14
TGTGCCAGCATTTCCCTACCCAGGGATTGGTACTTC | CASISLPRDWYF | . | TRBJ2-7 | TRBV7-6 | . | 12
TGTGCCAGCTCCAACCGGGGCAGATATGGCTACACCTTC | CASSNRGRYGYTF | few | TRBJ1-2 | TRBV13 | . | 13
TGCGCCAGCAGCTTATCTGACTCCACCGTTCCGCAGTATTTT | CASSLSDSTVPQYF | . | TRBJ2-3 | TRBV5-1 | . | 14
TGCGCCAGCAGCCAGCGACTAGGTGAGCAGTTCTTC | CASSQRLGEQFF | few | TRBJ2-1 | TRBV4-1 | . | 12
TGTGCCAGCAGCACACTAGCGGGTCCTAGGGGAGATACGCAGTATTTC | CASSTLAGPRGDTQYF | few | TRBJ2-3 | TRBV7-9 | TRBD2 | 16
TGTGCCAGCAGTTTAGTCGGGATGGCGAACACCGGGGAGCTGTTTTTT | CASSLVGMANTGELFF | . | TRBJ2-2 | TRBV27 | . | 16
TGCGCCGCCTGGGTCGGCGAGCAGTACTTC | CAAWVGEQYF | few | TRBJ2-7 | TRBV29-1 | . | 10
TGTGCCAGCTCACCCCCGGGATTTTCAGGGACCCAGTACTTC | CASSPPGFSGTQYF | few | TRBJ2-5 | TRBV18 | . | 14
TGCAGTGTTGCGGTTGGGGCAGATACGCAGTATTTT | CSVAVGADTQYF | few | TRBJ2-3 | TRBV20-1 | . | 12
TGTGCCAGCCGATATTCATCGGGCTACACCTTC | CASRYSSGYTF | few | TRBJ1-2 | TRBV19 | . | 11
TGTGCCAGCAGCTCCTCGGGACAAATTGAAGCTTTCTTT | CASSSSGQIEAFF | once | TRBJ1-1 | TRBV7-9 | . | 13
TGTGCCAGCAGTCCCCTTGCGGGAGCCTACGAGCAGTACTTC | CASSPLAGAYEQYF | many | TRBJ2-7 | TRBV27 | TRBD2 | 14
TGTGCCTGGAGCGGGGGGCCTGCTTTTACTGGGACCCAGTACTTC | CAWSGGPAFTGTQYF | many | TRBJ2-5 | TRBV30 | . | 15
TGTGCCAGTAGTTTAGGGTTTTCCTGGGGGAGTAATCCCTACGAGCAGTACTTC | CASSLGFSWGSNPYEQYF | . | TRBJ2-7 | TRBV19 | . | 18
TGTGCCAGCAGTGACCCTCGCAGGCTGCAGCCCCAGCATTTT | CASSDPRRLQPQHF | many | TRBJ1-5 | TRBV6-1 | . | 14
TGCAGTGCTAGACCTGGGACCAAACCGACGTACAATGAGCAGTTCTTC | CSARPGTKPTYNEQFF | many | TRBJ2-1 | TRBV20-1 | . | 16
TGTGCCTGGGGAACCCAGGGGGCACGGGGTGCTTTCTTT | CAWGTQGARGAFF | many | TRBJ1-1 | TRBV30 | TRBD1 | 13
TGTGCCAGCAGCTTAGCTCCTAGCCCCGGGGGCACCGAGGAGCTGTTTTTT | CASSLAPSPGGTEELFF | . | TRBJ2-2 | TRBV11-2 | . | 17
TGTGCCAGCAGCCCTGGACAGGCGACTAATGAAAAACTGTTTTTT | CASSPGQATNEKLFF | . | TRBJ1-4 | TRBV5-5 | TRBD1 | 15
TGTGCCAGCAGTAGACAGGGGGCCTCTGGGGCCAACGTCCTGACTTTC | CASSRQGASGANVLTF | many | TRBJ2-6 | TRBV2 | TRBD1 | 16
TGTGCCAGCTGCCGACAGGGGGTAGGACTAGCGGGAGGGCCGAGGGAAGAGACCCAGTACTTC | CASCRQGVGLAGGPREETQYF | many | TRBJ2-5 | TRBV2 | TRBD2 | 21
TGTGCCAGCAGTTTATTCGGCCGGCCCTCCTACAATGAGCAGTTCTTC | CASSLFGRPSYNEQFF | many | TRBJ2-1 | TRBV12-3/TRBV12-4 | . | 16
TGTGCCAGTAGTATCAGCCGGACACAGGGGGCAGGGTTCTTT | CASSISRTQGAGFF | many | TRBJ1-1 | TRBV19 | TRBD1 | 14
TGTGCCAGCAGCCAAGAGGGTGGGGCGCGATTCCAAGAGACCCAGTACTTC | CASSQEGGARFQETQYF | few | TRBJ2-5 | TRBV3-1 | . | 17
TGCGCCAGTCACCTCACCTACAATGAGCAGTCCTTC | CASHLTYNEQSF | . | TRBJ2-1 | TRBV5-1 | . | 12
TGTGCCAGCAGTTTATCGGACAGGGGGCAATCACCCCTCCACTTT | CASSLSDRGQSPLHF | many | TRBJ1-6 | TRBV28 | TRBD1 | 15
TGTGCCAGCAGTGAAGGGCTAGCGTACGAGCAGTACTTC | CASSEGLAYEQYF | many | TRBJ2-7 | TRBV2 | . | 13
TGCAGTGCCGGTGCGTCTCTAGATACGCAGTATTTT | CSAGASLDTQYF | . | TRBJ2-3 | TRBV20-1 | . | 12
TGTGCCAGCAGCCCCCAAGGGACGCCGGGACATTATGACTCGGGGGGCGGGTACAATGAGCAGTTCTTC | CASSPQGTPGHYDSGGGYNEQFF | many | TRBJ2-1 | TRBV11-2 | . | 23
TGCAGCGCCGCACAGGGGATCAACACTGAAGCTTTCTTT | CSAAQGINTEAFF | many | TRBJ1-1 | TRBV29-1 | TRBD1 | 13
TGTGCCAGCAGCCAGGACAGACGGGGTACGCAGTATTTT | CASSQDRRGTQYF | many | TRBJ2-3 | TRBV7-2 | . | 13
TGTGCCAGCAGCTCCGGCGGGAGAGAGACCCAGTACTTC | CASSSGGRETQYF | few | TRBJ2-5 | TRBV5-5 | TRBD2 | 13
TGTGCCAGCAGTTTAGGGACAGGGGTCTCCTACGAGCAGTACTTC | CASSLGTGVSYEQYF | many | TRBJ2-7 | TRBV12-3/TRBV12-4 | TRBD1 | 15
TGTGCCAGCAGCGTAGGTCTAGGTTCACCCCTCCACTTT | CASSVGLGSPLHF | . | TRBJ1-6 | TRBV5-1 | . | 13
TGTGCCATCAGTCGGGCAGACCAAGAGACCCAGTACTTC | CAISRADQETQYF | few | TRBJ2-5 | TRBV10-3 | . | 13
TGTGCCAGCAACCTAGACAGGGGGCTGTGGGAGCAGTTCTTC | CASNLDRGLWEQFF | . | TRBJ2-1 | TRBV6-1 | TRBD1 | 14
TGTGCCAGCTCTCCTACAGGGGTCCGGGAGACCCAGTACTTC | CASSPTGVRETQYF | few | TRBJ2-5 | TRBV18 | TRBD1 | 14
TGTGCCACCAGCACCAGGGACAAAATCACCGGGGAGCTGTTTTTT | CATSTRDKITGELFF | . | TRBJ2-2 | TRBV15 | . | 15
TGTGCCAGGGCTGGGGGCTACACCTTC | CARAGGYTF | many | TRBJ1-2 | TRBV2 | . | 9
TGTGCCAGCAGTGACTCACCCGACCGGCACAATGAGCAGTTCTTC | CASSDSPDRHNEQFF | many | TRBJ2-1 | TRBV6-2/TRBV6-3 | . | 15
TGCAGTGCCGACAGCGACATAGATACGCAGTATTTT | CSADSDIDTQYF | few | TRBJ2-3 | TRBV20-1 | . | 12